This T cell receptor (beta chain) originates from a study of CD8+CD57+ T cells in acquired aplastic anemia. Across the whole study: Mean DNA quantity obtained from sorted CD4+ and CD8+ cells was 2.5 to 4 ug. Findings and limits, study-wide: No significant patient-versus-control difference appeared in CD8+ Simpson's diversity. Patients and controls had in common 25 to 30 CD8+ CDR3 sequences.

Comments on this clonotype: Its specificity is unknown.

According to the study, genomic DNA was the template for TCR beta VDJ and CDR3 profiling. Each CDR3 protein gets one entry after TCRdb re-called the reads with MiXCR. The data show about 40,000 distinct CDR3 sequences, about 63% seen once. The CDR3 contains 22 residues. With V trimmed by 5 bases and J by 4 bases, 30 bases remained unmatched. CD8+CD57+ cell expansion had been shown by flow cytometry in patients chosen for sequencing. Patients were untreated when blood was sampled. The sample comprised sorted CD4+, CD8+, or CD8+CD57+ T cells (not recorded which) from PBMCs. The J gene is TRBJ2-5, the V gene TRBV12-3 or TRBV12-4; 8 bases are shared with TRBD2. This TCR was recovered from a human donor with aplastic anemia. The CDR3 nucleotides are TGTGCCAGCAGTAGCTATGCGGGGGGCCGATCTCCGAATCTGGGCCAACGAGAGACCCAGTACTTC. It codes for CASSSYAGGRSPNLGQRETQYF.